Below are 17 T cell receptor beta chains sequenced from a single sample in a study of shared clonotypes between healthy human individuals. The method was immunoSEQ multiplex PCR; TCRdb's version includes in-frame clones alone and lacks a portion of them. The sample records roughly 1.4 million clones, approximately 98.5% being singletons. Sequenced: naive CD4+ T cells sorted from blood. The subset: CD45RA+ positively selected. The receptors come from a man under 40 in good health.

The chain uses TRBV27 and TRBJ2-2; TRBD1 or TRBD2 may be the D gene (5 bases each). CDR1 and CDR2 (germline): MNHEY, SMNVEV (reference sequence). This CDR3 has 15 amino acids. Trimming took 5 bases from V and 7 from J, leaving 17 bases between them. The CDR3 reads CASSLNPQGVGELFF. CDR3 nucleotides: TGTGCCAGCAGTCTCAACCCTCAGGGAGTCGGGGAGCTGTTTTTT.

This rearrangement joins TRBV4-2 to TRBJ1-5; perhaps TRBD1 as D (5 bases). The CDR3 consists of 18 residues. Trimming cost V 3 bases and J 0 bases, with 18 bases left between them. Germline CDR1 is LGHNA and CDR2 is YNFKEQ. CDR3 protein: CASSQVRGGDRSNQPQHF. The CDR3 nucleotides read TGTGCCAGCAGCCAGGTCCGAGGCGGGGACCGTAGCAATCAGCCCCAGCATTTT.

V usage is TRBV18 and J usage is TRBJ1-1, with 7 bases fitting TRBD1. Germline CDR1 KGHSH, CDR2 LQKENI. The CDR3 totals 16 residues. After removal of 3 bases from V and 3 bases from J, the junction contained 10 bases not matched to a gene. The DNA for the CDR3 is TGTGCCAGCTCACCCATACAGGGGCGTCTGCACACTGAAGCTTTCTTT. Translation gives CASSPIQGRLHTEAFF.

This chain links TRBV18 with TRBJ2-2, with D perhaps matching TRBD1 (6 bases). Trimming pared 4 bases from V and 2 bases from J, leaving 14 bases between. This CDR3 has 16 amino acids. The germline V gene encodes CDR1 KGHSH and CDR2 LQKENI. Written as DNA, the CDR3 is TGTGCCAGCTCACGCGGACAGATCCTAAACACCGGGGAGCTGTTTTTT. Encoded protein: CASSRGQILNTGELFF.

The gene calls are TRBV14 and TRBJ2-3, with D possibly matching TRBD1 (5 bases). Trimming pared 4 bases from V and 3 bases from J, leaving 14 bases between. The length of the CDR3 is 15 residues. Germline loops: CDR1 SGHDN, CDR2 FVKESK. The DNA of the CDR3 is TGTGCCAGCAGCCCCAAAGACAGACGGACAGATACGCAGTATTTT. Translation gives CASSPKDRRTDTQYF.

The rearrangement joins TRBV4-1 to TRBJ2-4; 8 bases map to TRBD2. Germline V CDR1 and CDR2: MGHRA, YSYEKL. The V segment lost 1 base and the J segment 1 base; nucleotides outside the gene matches: 15. The CDR3 runs to 20 residues. The CDR3 loop reads CASSQVSPGLVNPAKNIQYF. CDR3 sequence (DNA): TGCGCCAGCAGCCAAGTTTCCCCGGGACTAGTAAATCCGGCCAAAAACATTCAGTACTTC.

V usage is TRBV30 and J usage is TRBJ1-5; D call uncertain. The CDR3 loop spans 14 amino acids. V lost 0 bases to trimming and J lost 3 bases, with 9 bases between them. The germline V gene has CDR1 GTSNPN and CDR2 SVGIG (reference sequence). CDR3 sequence (DNA): TGTGCCTGGAGTGTCCGGGAGTACAATCAGCCCCAGCATTTT. This sequence encodes CAWSVREYNQPQHF. Filled out from reference TRBV30 and TRBJ1-5, the complete variable domain reads SQTIHQWPATLVQPVGSPLSLECTVEGTSNPNLYWYRQAAGRGLQLLFYSVGIGQISSEVPQNLSASRPQDRQFILSSKKLLLSDSGFYLCAWSVREYNQPQHFGDGTRLSIL.

This chain uses TRBV5-4 with TRBJ2-7, with a weak D call TRBD2 (6 bases). V lost 2 bases to trimming and J lost 5 bases, with 14 bases between them. The germline V gene encodes CDR1 SGHNT and CDR2 YYREEE (reference sequence). CDR3 length: 14 amino acids. The CDR3 DNA is TGTGCCAGCAGCTTACAAGGGACTCGGCACGAGCAGTACTTC. Translating gives CASSLQGTRHEQYF.

This chain joins TRBV9 and TRBJ1-5, with no clear D. V lost 6 bases and J 2 bases, leaving 15 bases between the germline ends. This CDR3 contains 15 residues. Germline assignment: CDR1 SGDLS and CDR2 YYNGEE. For the CDR3, the DNA is TGTGCCAGCACACAAGTGGCCAGCGGCAATCAGCCCCAGCATTTT. This gives the protein CASTQVASGNQPQHF.

V and J are TRBV29-1 and TRBJ2-2; 13 bases match TRBD2. The CDR3 runs to 15 residues. J lost 5 bases, V lost 4 bases, and 4 bases had no gene match. Per germline, CDR1 SQVTM and CDR2 ANQGSEA. The DNA for the CDR3 is TGCAGCGTTGGACTAGCGGGAGGTCGTACCGGGGAGCTGTTTTTT. Translating gives CSVGLAGGRTGELFF.

The CDR3 coding sequence is TGCGCCAGCAATACGGCGGGACCGTACCAAGAGACCCAGTACTTC. Protein product: CASNTAGPYQETQYF. The chain carries TRBV5-1 and TRBJ2-5; D might be TRBD2 (6 bases). The germline V and J ends were trimmed by 6 bases and 0 bases, with 15 bases remaining between them. Germline lookup yields CDR1 SGHRS and CDR2 YFSETQ. CDR3 length: 15 residues. The complete variable domain, with remaining parts taken from reference TRBV5-1 and TRBJ2-5, reads KAGVTQTPRYLIKTRGQQVTLSCSPISGHRSVSWYQQTPGQGLQFLFEYFSETQRNKGNFPGRFSGRQFSNSRSEMNVSTLELGDSALYLCASNTAGPYQETQYFGPGTRLLVL.

The rearrangement uses TRBV10-3 and TRBJ2-6; D is undetermined. The CDR3 contains 14 residues. Trimming stripped 10 bases from V and 0 bases from J, with 10 bases between. The germline V gene has CDR1 ENHRY and CDR2 SYGVKD. The CDR3 DNA follows: TGTGCCACTCAGGAAAGCTCTGGGGCCAACGTCCTGACTTTC. Translating gives CATQESSGANVLTF.

This chain joins TRBV9 and TRBJ1-1; TRBD1 might be the D (5 bases). Trimming left V 4 bases short and J 2 bases short, with 15 bases between. This CDR3 has 15 amino acids. Germline lookup yields CDR1 SGDLS and CDR2 YYNGEE. The CDR3 bases are TGTGCCAGCAGCCCCATAGTGGGGGGAAACACTGAAGCTTTCTTT. Its protein product is CASSPIVGGNTEAFF.

This chain connects TRBV5-4 to TRBJ2-5; perhaps TRBD2 as D (6 bases). V was shortened by 0 bases and J by 6 bases, with 12 bases between the two germline ends. This CDR3 is built from 14 residues. Germline V lookup: CDR1 SGHNT, CDR2 YYREEE (reference sequence). The CDR3 DNA sequence: TGTGCCAGCAGCTTGGGGGACGGGGGAAAGACCCAGTACTTC. The encoded protein is CASSLGDGGKTQYF.

This chain connects TRBV7-9 to TRBJ2-1; 9 bases match TRBD2. V gave up 6 bases and J gave up 8 bases; unmatched junction bases: 5. There are 13 residues in the CDR3. Germline V gene sequence: CDR1 SEHNR, CDR2 FQNEAQ (reference sequence). CDR3 loop: CASSVAGVDEQFF. Written as DNA, the CDR3 is TGTGCCAGCAGTGTAGCGGGAGTTGATGAGCAGTTCTTC.

The V gene is TRBV11-1, the J gene TRBJ2-1; no definite D call. Between the trimmed V and J ends, which lost 5 bases and 8 bases, there was a span of 10 bases. The CDR3 consists of 12 residues. The germline CDR1 and CDR2 sequences are SGHAT and FQDESV (reference sequence). The CDR3 coding sequence is TGTGCCAGCAGCGCTAACCAGGATGAGCAGTTCTTC. This sequence encodes CASSANQDEQFF.

This clone was observed once. CDR3 in amino acids: CASSSGLAGTGELFF. CDR3 DNA sequence: TGTGCCAGTAGTTCGGGACTAGCGGGGACCGGGGAGCTGTTTTTT. V is TRBV19 and J is TRBJ2-2; 13 bases are a match to TRBD2. Per the germline V gene, CDR1 is LNHDA and CDR2 is SQIVND (reference sequence). The CDR3 totals 15 residues. V trimming: 5 bases; J trimming: 5 bases; junction bases outside the gene matches: 2.